Presented here are 19 T cell receptor beta chains from one specimen sequenced in a study of T cells after yellow fever vaccination (dated by TCRdb to between 2017 and 2020). According to the study, the label for this sample's treatment or condition signals: live attenuated yellow fever vaccine strain. Libraries were built with 5' RACE. Sequencing took place on an Illumina HiSeq 2500. In TCRdb, the public reads were trimmed at Q25 with fastp and aligned with MiXCR, with productive beta chains retained. Rows are combined by CDR3 protein, so each entry shows the most common genes and DNA. For this sample there are 70,000 to 80,000 distinct CDR3 sequences; around 7.8% appear just once. Approximately 30% of the sample lies in the top ten. Sequencing used CD8+ T cells sorted from PBMCs, obtained 10 days after the first yellow fever vaccination. These receptors all come from a man aged 18 to 29 who received the YFV17D yellow fever vaccine.

Of note for this clonotype: This may be a read error: a much more frequent sequence differs by one nucleotide. The chain combines TRBV7-2 with TRBJ2-1; 8 bases are a match to TRBD1. The V segment lost 3 bases and the J segment 3 bases; nucleotides outside the gene matches: 7. This CDR3 is 16 amino acids long. Germline-derived CDR1 and CDR2 are SGHTA and FQGNSA. The chain's CDR3 is CASSLTGDKGYNEQFF. The CDR3 DNA is TGTGCCAGCAGCTTGACAGGGGACAAAGGCTACAATGAGCAGTTCTTC.

In this sample, this clonotype turned up many times. CDR3 nucleotide sequence: TGTGCCAGCAGCGACAGGGCCAACACCGGGGAGCTGTTTTTT. This translates into CASSDRANTGELFF. The chain is built from TRBV28 and TRBJ2-2, with 7 bases that match TRBD1. From germline, CDR1 is MDHEN and CDR2 SYDVKM. With 6 bases clipped from V and 2 bases from J, the junction kept 3 bases outside the gene matches. The CDR3 has 14 amino acids.

This clonotype ranks as medium-sized (0.01 to 0.1%). The J gene is TRBJ2-1, the V gene TRBV6-4; 10 bases line up with TRBD2. Germline lookup yields CDR1 MRHNA and CDR2 SNTAGT. The CDR3 has 15 residues. V lost 0 bases and J lost 7; bases outside the gene matches: 3. Here the CDR3 reads CASSDSSGGANEQFF. DNA of the CDR3: TGTGCCAGCAGTGACTCGAGCGGGGGGGCAAATGAGCAGTTCTTC.

This chain connects TRBV13 to TRBJ2-1; D gene uncertain. Germline CDR1 is PRHDT and CDR2 is FYEKMQ (reference sequence). There are 17 residues in the CDR3. V was shortened by 3 bases and J by 0 bases, with 15 bases between the two germline ends. Written as DNA, the CDR3 is TGTGCCAGCAGCTTGCCTCCCTCTGTGAGCTCCTACAATGAGCAGTTCTTC. It codes for CASSLPPSVSSYNEQFF.

Only a few counts were recorded for this clonotype. This chain links TRBV18 with TRBJ2-5; 8 nucleotides line up with TRBD2. V shed 6 bases, J shed 5 bases, and the junction held 8 bases outside the gene matches. The germline CDR1 and CDR2 sequences are KGHSH and LQKENI. CDR3 length equals 14 residues. CDR3 sequence (DNA): TGTGCCAGCTCCTACCCGGGACTAGACGAGACCCAGTACTTC. Amino acid sequence: CASSYPGLDETQYF.

The rearrangement links TRBV5-1 to TRBJ2-3, with TRBD1 matching over 11 bases. J gave up 6 bases and V 0 bases, and 6 bases lay outside the gene matches. The germline gives CDR1 SGHRS, CDR2 YFSETQ. The CDR3 has 16 residues. The CDR3 region is CASSLGEDRGPDTQYF. The CDR3 DNA reads TGCGCCAGCAGCTTGGGGGAGGACAGGGGGCCCGATACGCAGTATTTT.

The CDR3 DNA sequence: TGTGCCAGCAGCCAATGCCCCCCTGGGTCCTGCACAGATACGCAGTATTTT. Protein: CASSQCPPGSCTDTQYF. V is TRBV4-2 and J is TRBJ2-3; D remains unclear. Looked up from germline, CDR1 is LGHNA and CDR2 is YNFKEQ. Deletions cut 2 bases from V and 1 base from J, with 16 bases between. This CDR3 contains 17 residues.

This clonotype rates as medium-sized (0.01 to 0.1%). The J gene is TRBJ1-3, the V gene TRBV4-3; D is uncertain. The length of the CDR3 is 16 residues. Germline CDR1 reads LGHNA; CDR2 reads YSLEER. Trimming removed 0 bases at V and 0 bases at J, with 9 bases between. CDR3 bases: TGCGCCAGCAGCCAAGATGGGGAATCCTCTGGAAACACCATATATTTT. Residues: CASSQDGESSGNTIYF.

This clonotype was observed at least ten times. The chain uses TRBV12-3 or TRBV12-4 and TRBJ1-1, with no clear D. Trimming removed 2 bases at V and 4 bases at J, with 11 bases between. The CDR3 runs to 14 residues. The CDR3 DNA follows: TGTGCCAGCAGTTTAAATTGGGTGGGCACTGAAGCTTTCTTT. Translation: CASSLNWVGTEAFF.

The chain is built from TRBV7-9 and TRBJ2-3; the D is unclear. The germline V gene encodes CDR1 SEHNR and CDR2 FQNEAQ (reference sequence). CDR3 size: 14 residues. The V and J ends lost 4 bases and 0 bases respectively, with 8 bases between them. Here the CDR3 reads CASSSSFSTDTQYF. In DNA, the CDR3 is TGTGCCAGCAGCTCATCTTTCAGCACAGATACGCAGTATTTT.

In this sample, this clonotype turned up many times. The V and J genes are TRBV12-3 or TRBV12-4 and TRBJ1-2, with no clear D. Trimming took off 2 bases at V and 7 bases at J, with 5 bases between the two ends. The CDR3 has 11 residues. For the CDR3, the DNA is TGTGCCAGCAGTTTAATGAGTGGCTACACCTTC. Translation gives CASSLMSGYTF.

In its sample, this clonotype was seen a few times. The chain is built from TRBV27 and TRBJ2-3; no firm D call. Deletions cut 6 bases from V and 3 bases from J, with 13 bases between. Germline V lookup: CDR1 MNHEY, CDR2 SMNVEV (reference sequence). This CDR3 has 14 residues. CDR3: CASSPIGRTDTQYF. CDR3 DNA: TGTGCCAGCAGCCCTATCGGGCGGACAGATACGCAGTATTTT.

On this clonotype itself: The germline gene is not matched at one end of the junction; a read error may be the cause. V gene TRBV29-1 combines with J gene TRBJ1-3, with D possibly matching TRBD1 (5 bases). Germline V gene data show CDR1 as SQVTM and CDR2 as ANQGSEA. The CDR3 spans 13 residues. For the CDR3, the DNA is TGCTCGGGTTGGGGGATGGATGGAAACAACATATATTTT. This translates into CSGWGMDGNNIYF.

In its sample, this clonotype was seen a few times. The rearrangement uses TRBV7-2 and TRBJ2-3; D may be TRBD1 (5 bases). This CDR3 has 15 residues. V lost 4 bases, J lost 0 bases, and 11 bases lay in between. Germline-derived CDR1 and CDR2 are SGHTA and FQGNSA. CDR3 in DNA: TGTGCCAGCAGCTGGGGCCAGCCTAGCACAGATACGCAGTATTTT. Its translation: CASSWGQPSTDTQYF.

The sample holds many counts of this clonotype. The gene calls are TRBV4-3 and TRBJ2-5, with 12 bases aligning to TRBD2. This CDR3 is 15 amino acids long. Germline CDR1 and CDR2: LGHNA and YSLEER. The ends lost 2 bases at V and 5 bases at J; junction bases unmatched: 3. In nucleotides, the CDR3 is TGCGCCAGCAGCCAACTAGCGGGGGGGCTGGAGACCCAGTACTTC. Translated: CASSQLAGGLETQYF.

This clonotype is labeled medium-sized. V is TRBV4-2 and J is TRBJ2-2; 8 nucleotides align to TRBD2. V gave up 4 bases and J gave up 1 base; unmatched junction bases: 5. CDR3 length: 16 residues. Per germline, CDR1 LGHNA and CDR2 YNFKEQ. The CDR3 DNA reads TGTGCCAGCAGCCCTCTCAGCGGGGGGAACACCGGGGAGCTGTTTTTT. Translation: CASSPLSGGNTGELFF.

Many counts were recorded for this clonotype. The V call is TRBV4-3, the J call TRBJ2-1; D is possibly TRBD1 (7 bases). The V gene's germline CDR1 is LGHNA and CDR2 YSLEER. This CDR3 has 15 amino acids. The V gene lost 0 bases and the J gene lost 10 bases, with 16 bases spanning the gap. The CDR3 DNA sequence: TGCGCCAGCAGCCAAGAAGCTCGCAGGGGGGACGAGCAGTTCTTC. Its translation: CASSQEARRGDEQFF.

There are many counts of this clonotype. J is TRBJ2-7 and V is TRBV12-5; TRBD1 agrees at 9 bases. CDR1 and CDR2 from the germline V gene are LGHNT and FRNRAP. J gave up 6 bases and V 6 bases, and 9 bases lay outside the gene matches. The CDR3 runs to 14 residues. Here the CDR3 DNA reads TGTGCTAGTGGACTTCTACAGGGGGCATCCGAGCAGTACTTC. Translation gives CASGLLQGASEQYF.

The table lists this clonotype with many counts. The V gene is TRBV7-8, the J gene TRBJ2-5; 9 bases map to TRBD2. The ends lost 5 bases at V and 2 bases at J; junction bases unmatched: 6. This CDR3 is 15 amino acids long. Germline V gives CDR1 SGHVS, CDR2 FQNEAQ. The CDR3 region is CASSPLAGFQETQYF. The CDR3, as DNA: TGTGCCAGCAGCCCCCTAGCGGGGTTTCAAGAGACCCAGTACTTC.